Listed below are T cell receptor beta chains from one sample, sequenced in a study of cytomegalovirus exposure and HLA in healthy donors. Sequenced by immunoSEQ multiplex PCR; TCRdb stores in-frame clones only, minus some. The listing contains just over 50,000 clones. Sequencing was done on a sample of PBMCs. The receptors shown here come from a woman aged 60-70 years in good health and CMV-seropositive. Both conserved end residues are part of each CDR3. A D gene is named only where the DNA matches it firmly.

CDR3nt	CDR3aa	v_gene	j_gene	d_gene	len
TGCGCCAGCAGCCGGGATAGCGTCGACAATGAGCAGTTCTTC	CASSRDSVDNEQFF	TRBV5-1	TRBJ2-1	NA	14
TGCGCCAGCAGCCTCAGCAGCGGAGCCGGAAACACCATATATTTT	CASSLSSGAGNTIYF	TRBV5-1	TRBJ1-3	NA	15
TGTGCCATCAGGCAGGGGGCCGATAGCAATCAGCCCCAGCATTTT	CAIRQGADSNQPQHF	TRBV10-3	TRBJ1-5	TRBD1	15
TGTGCCAGCAGTAGGGGGGGGAACACTGAAGCTTTCTTT	CASSRGGNTEAFF	TRBV6-5	TRBJ1-1	NA	13
TGCGCCAGCAGCCAAGACCGGGACAGGGGTCGGGAGACCCAGTACTTC	CASSQDRDRGRETQYF	TRBV4-3	TRBJ2-5	TRBD1	16
TGCGCCAGCAGCAGAACTCAGGGGCACGAGCAGTACTTC	CASSRTQGHEQYF	TRBV5-1	TRBJ2-7	NA	13
TGTGCCAGCGGGCGACAGGGGGCTGGTGAGCAGTACTTC	CASGRQGAGEQYF	TRBV6-5	TRBJ2-7	TRBD1	13
TGTGCCAGCAGCCCTAGCGGCACTGGGGCTAATTCACCCCTCCACTTT	CASSPSGTGANSPLHF	TRBV7-9	TRBJ1-6	NA	16
TGTGCCAGCAGCTTAACACCGAGCACAGATACGCAGTATTTT	CASSLTPSTDTQYF	TRBV5-4	TRBJ2-3	NA	14
TGTGCCAGCAGTTCCTCCGGGACAGGGGGGAACATTCAGTACTTC	CASSSSGTGGNIQYF	TRBV27	TRBJ2-4	TRBD1	15
TGTGCCAGCAGCCTGAATGGGGGGAATAATTCACCCCTCCACTTT	CASSLNGGNNSPLHF	TRBV11-2	TRBJ1-6	NA	15
TGTGCCAGCAGCTTAGTCCCAGGGAACACTGAAGCTTTCTTT	CASSLVPGNTEAFF	TRBV7-9	TRBJ1-1	NA	14
TGTGCCAGCTCACCGAGACTAGCGCAGAATGAGCAGTTCTTC	CASSPRLAQNEQFF	TRBV18	TRBJ2-1	TRBD2	14
TGTGCCAGCAGTCCCCAGGGAGGCACCGGGGAGCTGTTTTTT	CASSPQGGTGELFF	TRBV6-1	TRBJ2-2	NA	14
TGTGCCAGCAGTTACCCGGGGGGGCTAGGGAACACTGAAGCTTTCTTT	CASSYPGGLGNTEAFF	TRBV6-6	TRBJ1-1	NA	16
TGCGCCAGCAGTCTTCGTCAACGTAGCTCCTACGAGCAGTACTTC	CASSLRQRSSYEQYF	TRBV23-1	TRBJ2-7	NA	15
TGTGCCAGCAGCTTGATGGCAGACAATGAGCAGTTCTTC	CASSLMADNEQFF	TRBV5-6	TRBJ2-1	NA	13
TGTGCCAGCTCACTCACTGTGTCGGGGGGGCCTAGAGATACGCAGTATTTT	CASSLTVSGGPRDTQYF	TRBV18	TRBJ2-3	TRBD2	17
TGTGCCAGCTCATTCAGGGTCGACACCGGGGAGCTGTTTTTT	CASSFRVDTGELFF	TRBV18	TRBJ2-2	NA	14
TGTGCCAGCCTCCCCCAGCCAGGTGATCAGCCCCAGCATTTT	CASLPQPGDQPQHF	TRBV19	TRBJ1-5	NA	14
TGTGCCAGCAGCGTAGCCGGACACCAAACCTCTGGAAACACCATATATTTT	CASSVAGHQTSGNTIYF	TRBV9	TRBJ1-3	NA	17
TGCAGCGTTGAGAGGGACCGGGGGGCCTCGGGAGGCTACACCTTC	CSVERDRGASGGYTF	TRBV29-1	TRBJ1-2	NA	15
TGTGCCACCAGCAGGGACCCCGGGACAGGGGCTGGCTACACCTTC	CATSRDPGTGAGYTF	TRBV15	TRBJ1-2	TRBD1	15
TGTGCCAGCAGTGGGGACATCTATGGCTACACCTTC	CASSGDIYGYTF	TRBV2	TRBJ1-2	NA	12
TGTGCCAGCAGCTCCCCGAGGGTCACCTCGTTCTACGAGCAGTACTTC	CASSSPRVTSFYEQYF	TRBV11-3	TRBJ2-7	NA	16
TGTGCCAGCAGCATTTGGCCGGCGGGCCAAGAGACCCAGTACTTC	CASSIWPAGQETQYF	TRBV6-5	TRBJ2-5	NA	15
TGTGCCAGCAGTGGTAGGGACAGGGGGCGTCTGGAAGCTTTCTTT	CASSGRDRGRLEAFF	TRBV25-1	TRBJ1-1	TRBD1	15
TGCGCCAGCAGCCTGCAGACAGGGCCAAACTACGAGCAGTACTTC	CASSLQTGPNYEQYF	TRBV4-3	TRBJ2-7	TRBD1	15
TGCGCCAGCAGTGAGAGGGGATGGAATGAAGCTTTCTTT	CASSERGWNEAFF	TRBV10-1	TRBJ1-1	NA	13
TGTGCCAGTAGCAAAGACAGGCTTGGAAACACCATATATTTT	CASSKDRLGNTIYF	TRBV19	TRBJ1-3	NA	14
TGCGCCAGCAGCTTGTCCCGGGACAAGGAAAAAATGAACACTGAAGCTTTCTTT	CASSLSRDKEKMNTEAFF	TRBV5-1	TRBJ1-1	NA	18
TGTGCCATCAGTGGGGCGGGGGCTAGCGGGGGCCTTAGCTCCTACAATGAGCAGTTCTTC	CAISGAGASGGLSSYNEQFF	TRBV10-3	TRBJ2-1	TRBD2	20
TGTGCCATCACAATTGGGAGCGAGCAGTACTTC	CAITIGSEQYF	TRBV10-3	TRBJ2-7	NA	11
TGTGCCAGCAGTACGGGGACAGGAGGCTCACCCCTCCACTTT	CASSTGTGGSPLHF	TRBV6-6	TRBJ1-6	TRBD1	14
TGTGCCATCAGTGAGATAGACAGGGGGCAGGACTATGGCTACACCTTC	CAISEIDRGQDYGYTF	TRBV10-3	TRBJ1-2	TRBD1	16
TGTGCCAGTATCCCGACAGGGGTTCCCAATCAGCCCCAGCATTTT	CASIPTGVPNQPQHF	TRBV19	TRBJ1-5	TRBD1	15
TGTGCCAGCAGCCCTCAGGGGGCTGGAGAGACCCAGTACTTC	CASSPQGAGETQYF	TRBV11-2	TRBJ2-5	TRBD1	14
TGTGCCAGTGAACAGGGTGGGCCCGACAATGAGCAGTTCTTC	CASEQGGPDNEQFF	TRBV19	TRBJ2-1	NA	14
TGTGCCAGCAGTGATATACAGACCCTCAATCAGCCCCAGCATTTT	CASSDIQTLNQPQHF	TRBV6-1	TRBJ1-5	NA	15
TGTGCCAGTAGAACTAATTCAGGGGGATGGGAGACCCAGTACTTC	CASRTNSGGWETQYF	TRBV19	TRBJ2-5	TRBD1	15
TGTGCCAGCAACTACGGGGGGGGTTCTGGCAATTCACCCCTCCACTTT	CASNYGGGSGNSPLHF	TRBV28	TRBJ1-6	NA	16
TGTGCCAGCAGTGAAGTAGCGGGGGGGCCTTACGAGCAGTACTTC	CASSEVAGGPYEQYF	TRBV6-1	TRBJ2-7	TRBD2	15
TGTGCCAGCAGCTTAGCCAGGGTGCTGAACTACGAGCAGTACTTC	CASSLARVLNYEQYF	TRBV7-2	TRBJ2-7	NA	15
TGTGCCAGCAGCCAAGCCGGGACTCATGGCTACACCTTC	CASSQAGTHGYTF	TRBV14	TRBJ1-2	NA	13
TGTGCCAGCAGTGAGGGTAGCGGGGGGCTCGGTGAGACCCAGTACTTC	CASSEGSGGLGETQYF	TRBV6-1	TRBJ2-5	TRBD2	16
TGTGCCAGCAGTTGGGGGCAGGGGGGCTACACCTTC	CASSWGQGGYTF	TRBV6-5	TRBJ1-2	NA	12
TGCGCCAGCAGCCAAGATGGGGGGTACTATGGCTACACCTTC	CASSQDGGYYGYTF	TRBV4-1	TRBJ1-2	NA	14
TGTGCCAGCAGCCCGTCACAGGGGGCTAATTCACCCCTCCACTTT	CASSPSQGANSPLHF	TRBV6-5	TRBJ1-6	TRBD1	15